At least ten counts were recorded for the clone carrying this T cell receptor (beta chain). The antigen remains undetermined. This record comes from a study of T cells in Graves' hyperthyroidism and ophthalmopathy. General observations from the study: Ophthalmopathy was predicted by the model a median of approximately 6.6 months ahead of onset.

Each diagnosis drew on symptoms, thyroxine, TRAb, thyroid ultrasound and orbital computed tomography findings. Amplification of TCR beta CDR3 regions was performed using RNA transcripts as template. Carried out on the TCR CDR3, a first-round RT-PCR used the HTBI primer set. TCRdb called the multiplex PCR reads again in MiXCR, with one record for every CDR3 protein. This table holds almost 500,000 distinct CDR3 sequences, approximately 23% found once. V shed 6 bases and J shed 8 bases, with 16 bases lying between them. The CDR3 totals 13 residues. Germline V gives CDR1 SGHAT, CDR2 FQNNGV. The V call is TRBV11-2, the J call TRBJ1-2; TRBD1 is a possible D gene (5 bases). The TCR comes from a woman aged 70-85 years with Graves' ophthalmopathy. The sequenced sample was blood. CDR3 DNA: TGTGCCAGCAGATCAGCGGGCCAGGGAGGCTACACCTTC. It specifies CASRSAGQGGYTF.